This T cell receptor (beta chain) was sequenced during a study of identical twins. TCRdb itself ran the 5' RACE reads through MiXCR, one entry per CDR3 protein. The repertoire includes 420,000 or so distinct CDR3 sequences, less than 20% of them detected once, and around 12% sits in the top ten. This clonotype was seen a few times. The germline gives CDR1 SGHRS, CDR2 YFSETQ. The CDR3 extends over 11 amino acids. Trimming cost V 6 bases and J 0 bases, with 3 bases left between them. The clonotype comes from a man aged 45-60 years in good health. The source material was naive T cells sorted from blood. The V and J genes are TRBV5-1 and TRBJ2-5, with no clear D. The CDR3 DNA follows: TGCGCCAGCACTTACCAAGAGACCCAGTACTTC. Translating it yields CASTYQETQYF.